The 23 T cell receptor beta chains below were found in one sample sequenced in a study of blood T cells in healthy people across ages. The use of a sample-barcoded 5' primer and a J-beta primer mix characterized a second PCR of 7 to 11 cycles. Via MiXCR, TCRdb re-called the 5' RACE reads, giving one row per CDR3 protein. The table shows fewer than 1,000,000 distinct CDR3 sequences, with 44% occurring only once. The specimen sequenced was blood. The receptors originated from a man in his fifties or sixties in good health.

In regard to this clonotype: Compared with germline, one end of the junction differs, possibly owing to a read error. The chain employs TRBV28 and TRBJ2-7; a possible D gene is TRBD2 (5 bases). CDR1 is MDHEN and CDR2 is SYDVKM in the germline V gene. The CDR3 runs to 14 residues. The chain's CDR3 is CASSFYGENYGQYF. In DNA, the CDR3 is TGTGCCAGCAGTTTCTACGGGGAAAACTACGGGCAGTACTTC.

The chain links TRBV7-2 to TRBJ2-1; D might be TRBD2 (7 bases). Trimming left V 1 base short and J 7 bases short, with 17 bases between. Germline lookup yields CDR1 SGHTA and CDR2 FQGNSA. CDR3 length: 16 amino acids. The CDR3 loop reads CASSLVGAGRGNEQFF. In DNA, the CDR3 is TGTGCCAGCAGCTTAGTCGGAGCGGGGAGGGGGAATGAGCAGTTCTTC.

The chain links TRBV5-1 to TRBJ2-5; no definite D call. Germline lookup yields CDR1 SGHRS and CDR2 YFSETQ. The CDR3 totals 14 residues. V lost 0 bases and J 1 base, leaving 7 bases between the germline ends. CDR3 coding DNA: TGCGCCAGCAGCTTGGTTCGCGTCCAAGAGACCCAGTACTTC. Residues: CASSLVRVQETQYF.

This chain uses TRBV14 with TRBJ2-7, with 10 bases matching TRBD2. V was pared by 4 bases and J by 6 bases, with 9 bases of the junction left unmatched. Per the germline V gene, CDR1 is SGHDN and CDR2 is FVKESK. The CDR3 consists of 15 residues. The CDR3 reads CASSRNLAGASEQYF. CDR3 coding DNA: TGTGCCAGCAGCCGGAACCTAGCGGGAGCCTCCGAGCAGTACTTC.

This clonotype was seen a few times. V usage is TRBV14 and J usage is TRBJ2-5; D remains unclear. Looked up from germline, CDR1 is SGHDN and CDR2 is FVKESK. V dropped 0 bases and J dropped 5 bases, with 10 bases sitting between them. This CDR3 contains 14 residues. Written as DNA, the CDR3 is TGTGCCAGCAGCCAAGAAAAGTTCACGGAGACCCAGTACTTC. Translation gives CASSQEKFTETQYF. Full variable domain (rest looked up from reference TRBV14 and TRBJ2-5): EAGVTQFPSHSVIEKGQTVTLRCDPISGHDNLYWYRRVMGKEIKFLLHFVKESKQDESGMPNNRFLAERTGGTYSTLKVQPAELEDSGVYFCASSQEKFTETQYFGPGTRLLVL.

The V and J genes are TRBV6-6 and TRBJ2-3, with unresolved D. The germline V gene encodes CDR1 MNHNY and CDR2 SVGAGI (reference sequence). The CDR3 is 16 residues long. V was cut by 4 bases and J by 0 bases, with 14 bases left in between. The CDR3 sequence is CASSLSATISTDTQYF. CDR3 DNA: TGTGCCAGCAGTTTAAGCGCTACTATTAGCACAGATACGCAGTATTTT.

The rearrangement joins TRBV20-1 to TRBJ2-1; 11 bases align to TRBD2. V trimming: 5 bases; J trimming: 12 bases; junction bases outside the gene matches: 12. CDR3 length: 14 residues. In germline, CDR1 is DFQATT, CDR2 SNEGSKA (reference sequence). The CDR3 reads CSAFSGGALGGQFF. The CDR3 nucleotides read TGCAGTGCTTTTAGCGGGGGGGCCCTGGGGGGGCAGTTCTTC.

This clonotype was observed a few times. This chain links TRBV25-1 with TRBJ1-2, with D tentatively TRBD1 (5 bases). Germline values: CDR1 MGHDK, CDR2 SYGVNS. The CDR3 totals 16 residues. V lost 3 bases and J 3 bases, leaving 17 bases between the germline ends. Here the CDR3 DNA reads TGTGCCAGCAGTGACACTATCAGGGTATCGCACTATGGCTACACCTTC. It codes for CASSDTIRVSHYGYTF.

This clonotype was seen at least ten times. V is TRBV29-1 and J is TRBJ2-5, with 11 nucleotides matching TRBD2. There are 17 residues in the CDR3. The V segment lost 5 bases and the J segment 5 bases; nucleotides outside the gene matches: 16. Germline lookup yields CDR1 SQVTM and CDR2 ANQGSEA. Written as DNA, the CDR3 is TGCAGCGTTCGGGGTTCGGGACTAGCGGCACCCCCGGAGACCCAGTACTTC. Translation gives CSVRGSGLAAPPETQYF.

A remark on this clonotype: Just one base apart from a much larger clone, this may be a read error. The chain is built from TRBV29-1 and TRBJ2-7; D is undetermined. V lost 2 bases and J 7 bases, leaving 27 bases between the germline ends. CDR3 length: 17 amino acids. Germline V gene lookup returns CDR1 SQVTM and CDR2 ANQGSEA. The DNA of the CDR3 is TGCAGCGTTGAATTGGGCAGGAGCGCCAGCTCCTACAATGAGCAGTACTTC. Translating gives CSVELGRSASSYNEQYF.

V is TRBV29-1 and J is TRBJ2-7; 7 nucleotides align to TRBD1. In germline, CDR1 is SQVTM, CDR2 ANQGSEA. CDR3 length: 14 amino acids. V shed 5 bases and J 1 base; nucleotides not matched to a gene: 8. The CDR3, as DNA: TGCAGCGTTCTCGCAGGGGGTTTTTCCTACGAGCAGTACTTC. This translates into CSVLAGGFSYEQYF.

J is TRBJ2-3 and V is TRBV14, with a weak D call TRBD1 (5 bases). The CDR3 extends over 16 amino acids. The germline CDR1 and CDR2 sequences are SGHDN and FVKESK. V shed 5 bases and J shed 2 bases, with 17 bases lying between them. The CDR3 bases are TGTGCCAGCAGCAACCGGGCAGGGTCCCTCACAGATACGCAGTATTTT. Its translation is CASSNRAGSLTDTQYF.

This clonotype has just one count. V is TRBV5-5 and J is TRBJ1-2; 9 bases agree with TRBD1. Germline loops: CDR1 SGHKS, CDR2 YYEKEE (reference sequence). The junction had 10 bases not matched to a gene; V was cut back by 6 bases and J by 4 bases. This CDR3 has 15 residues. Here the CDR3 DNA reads TGTGCCAGCAATCTCGGGACAGGGCGAATCTATGGCTACACCTTC. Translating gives CASNLGTGRIYGYTF.

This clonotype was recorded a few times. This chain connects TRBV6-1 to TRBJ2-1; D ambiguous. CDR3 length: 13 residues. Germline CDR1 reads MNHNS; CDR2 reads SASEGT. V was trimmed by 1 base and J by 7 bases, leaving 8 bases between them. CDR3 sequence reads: CASSEVRRNEQFF. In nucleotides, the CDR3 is TGTGCCAGCAGTGAAGTGCGTAGAAATGAGCAGTTCTTC.

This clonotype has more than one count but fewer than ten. The CDR3 reads CASSLNPPRQHQETQYF. In nucleotides, the CDR3 is TGTGCCAGCAGCTTAAATCCCCCCCGACAGCACCAAGAGACCCAGTACTTC. The J gene is TRBJ2-5, the V gene TRBV7-6; possibly TRBD1 for D (5 bases). Trimming left V 2 bases short and J 0 bases short, with 16 bases between. CDR3 length: 17 residues. CDR1 SGHVS and CDR2 FNYEAQ come from the germline V gene.

The CDR3, as DNA: TGCAGTGCTAGAGGGGGACTAGCGAAGCGGGAGACCCAGTACTTC. Translating it yields CSARGGLAKRETQYF. The chain joins TRBV20-1 to TRBJ2-5; 10 bases line up with TRBD2. Per germline, CDR1 DFQATT and CDR2 SNEGSKA (reference sequence). There are 15 residues in the CDR3. V dropped 1 base and J dropped 5; count of bases not matched to a gene: 7.

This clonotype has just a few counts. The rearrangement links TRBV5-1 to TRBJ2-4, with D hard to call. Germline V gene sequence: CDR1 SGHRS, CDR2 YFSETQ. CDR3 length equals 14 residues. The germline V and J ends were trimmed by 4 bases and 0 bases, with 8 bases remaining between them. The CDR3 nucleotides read TGCGCCAGCAGCGACCACCTAGCCAAAAACATTCAGTACTTC. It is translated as CASSDHLAKNIQYF. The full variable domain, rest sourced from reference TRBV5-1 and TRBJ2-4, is KAGVTQTPRYLIKTRGQQVTLSCSPISGHRSVSWYQQTPGQGLQFLFEYFSETQRNKGNFPGRFSGRQFSNSRSEMNVSTLELGDSALYLCASSDHLAKNIQYFGAGTRLSVL.

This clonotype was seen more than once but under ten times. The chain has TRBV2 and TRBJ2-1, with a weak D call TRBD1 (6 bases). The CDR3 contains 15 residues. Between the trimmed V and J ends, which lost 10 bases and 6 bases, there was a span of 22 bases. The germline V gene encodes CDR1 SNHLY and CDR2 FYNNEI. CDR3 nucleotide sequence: TGTGCCAACATAGAAACAGGGATTTCGGGCAATGAGCAGTTCTTC. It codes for CANIETGISGNEQFF.

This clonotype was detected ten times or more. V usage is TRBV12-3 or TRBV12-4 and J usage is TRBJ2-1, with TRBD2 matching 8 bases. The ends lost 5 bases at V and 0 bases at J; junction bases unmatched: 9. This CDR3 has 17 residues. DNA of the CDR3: TGTGCCAGCAGTAAAACCCGGGGGGGGAGCTCCTACAATGAGCAGTTCTTC. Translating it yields CASSKTRGGSSYNEQFF.

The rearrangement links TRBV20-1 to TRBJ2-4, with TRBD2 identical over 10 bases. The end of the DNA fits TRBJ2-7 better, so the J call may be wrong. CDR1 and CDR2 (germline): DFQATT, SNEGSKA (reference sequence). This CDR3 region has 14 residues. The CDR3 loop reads CSAGTSGELYEQYF. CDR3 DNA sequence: TGCAGTGCGGGTACTAGCGGGGAACTCTACGAGCAGTACTTC.

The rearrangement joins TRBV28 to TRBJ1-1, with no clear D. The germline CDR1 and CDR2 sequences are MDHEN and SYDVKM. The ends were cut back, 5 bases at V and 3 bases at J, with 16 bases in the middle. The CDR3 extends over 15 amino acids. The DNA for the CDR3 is TGTGCCAGCAGTCCCGGCGGGTTTGCGGACACTGAAGCTTTCTTT. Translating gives CASSPGGFADTEAFF. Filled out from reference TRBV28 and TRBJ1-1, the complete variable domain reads DVKVTQSSRYLVKRTGEKVFLECVQDMDHENMFWYRQDPGLGLRLIYFSYDVKMKEKGDIPEGYSVSREKKERFSLILESASTNQTSMYLCASSPGGFADTEAFFGQGTRLTVV.

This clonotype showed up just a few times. The CDR3, as DNA: TGTGCCAGCAGCTTATCTATCGGTTTTGGGAATGAGCAGTACTTC. This sequence encodes CASSLSIGFGNEQYF. The chain combines TRBV7-2 with TRBJ2-4; no definite D call. Trimming pared 2 bases from V and 13 bases from J, leaving 21 bases between. CDR1 and CDR2 from the germline V gene are SGHTA and FQGNSA. The CDR3 covers 15 residues.

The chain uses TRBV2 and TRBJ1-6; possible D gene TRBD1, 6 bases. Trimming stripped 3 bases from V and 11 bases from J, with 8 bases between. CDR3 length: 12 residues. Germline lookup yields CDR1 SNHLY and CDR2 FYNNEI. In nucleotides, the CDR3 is TGTGCCAGCAGTGACAGACAGGCACCCCTCCACTTT. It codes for CASSDRQAPLHF.